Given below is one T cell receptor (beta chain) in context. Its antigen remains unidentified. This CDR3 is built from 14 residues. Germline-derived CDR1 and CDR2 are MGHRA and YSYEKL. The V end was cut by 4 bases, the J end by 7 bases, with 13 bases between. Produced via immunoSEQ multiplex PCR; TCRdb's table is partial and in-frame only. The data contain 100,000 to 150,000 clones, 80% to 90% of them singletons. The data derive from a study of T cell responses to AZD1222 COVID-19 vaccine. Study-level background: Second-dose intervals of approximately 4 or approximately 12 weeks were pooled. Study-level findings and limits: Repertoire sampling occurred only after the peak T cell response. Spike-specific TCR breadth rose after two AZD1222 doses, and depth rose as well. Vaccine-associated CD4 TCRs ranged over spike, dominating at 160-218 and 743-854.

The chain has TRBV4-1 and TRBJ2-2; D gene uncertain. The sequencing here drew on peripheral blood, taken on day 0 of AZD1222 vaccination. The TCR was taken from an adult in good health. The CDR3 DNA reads TGCGCCAGCAGCCCCCTCCCGGGCTTCGGGGAGCTGTTTTTT. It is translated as CASSPLPGFGELFF.